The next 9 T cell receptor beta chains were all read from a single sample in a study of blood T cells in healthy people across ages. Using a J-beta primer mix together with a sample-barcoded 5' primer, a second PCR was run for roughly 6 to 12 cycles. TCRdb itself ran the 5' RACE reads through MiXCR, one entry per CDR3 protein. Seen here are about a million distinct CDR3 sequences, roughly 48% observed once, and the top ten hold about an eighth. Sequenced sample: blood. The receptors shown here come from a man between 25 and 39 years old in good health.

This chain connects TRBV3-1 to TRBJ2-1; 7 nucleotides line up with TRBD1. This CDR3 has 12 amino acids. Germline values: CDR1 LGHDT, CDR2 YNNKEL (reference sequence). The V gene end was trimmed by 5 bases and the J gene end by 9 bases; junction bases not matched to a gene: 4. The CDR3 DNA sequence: TGTGCCAGCAGCAGAGACAGGGTTGAGCAGTTCTTC. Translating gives CASSRDRVEQFF.

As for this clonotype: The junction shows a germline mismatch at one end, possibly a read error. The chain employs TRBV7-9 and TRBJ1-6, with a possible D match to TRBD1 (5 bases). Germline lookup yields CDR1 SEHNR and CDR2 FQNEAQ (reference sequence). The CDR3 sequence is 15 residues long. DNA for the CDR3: TGTGCCAGCAGCCTCCTGGGGGGGGTGGATTCACCCCACCACTTT. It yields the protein CASSLLGGVDSPHHF.

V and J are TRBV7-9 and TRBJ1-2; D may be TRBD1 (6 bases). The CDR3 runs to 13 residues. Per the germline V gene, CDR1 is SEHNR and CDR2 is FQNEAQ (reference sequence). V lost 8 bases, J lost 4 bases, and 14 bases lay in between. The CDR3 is CASVTGFGYGYTF. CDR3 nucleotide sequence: TGTGCCAGCGTAACAGGGTTTGGCTATGGCTACACCTTC.

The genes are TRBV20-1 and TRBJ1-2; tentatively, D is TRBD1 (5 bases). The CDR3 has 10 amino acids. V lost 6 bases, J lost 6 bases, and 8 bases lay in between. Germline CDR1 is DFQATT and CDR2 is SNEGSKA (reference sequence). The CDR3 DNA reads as TGCAGTGCGCTACAGGATGGCTACACCTTC. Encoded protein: CSALQDGYTF.

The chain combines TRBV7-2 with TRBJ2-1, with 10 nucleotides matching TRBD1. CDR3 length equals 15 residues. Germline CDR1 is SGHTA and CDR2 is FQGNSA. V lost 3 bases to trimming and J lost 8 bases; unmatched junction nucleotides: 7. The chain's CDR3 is CASSFAGTGADEQFF. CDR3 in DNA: TGTGCCAGCAGCTTCGCCGGGACAGGGGCCGATGAGCAGTTCTTC.

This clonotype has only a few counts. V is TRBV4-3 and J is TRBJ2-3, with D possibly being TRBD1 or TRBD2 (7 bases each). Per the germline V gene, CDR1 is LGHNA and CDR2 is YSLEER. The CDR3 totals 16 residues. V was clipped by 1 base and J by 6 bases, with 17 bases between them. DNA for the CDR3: TGCGCCAGCAGCCAAGGAGGGGGACTACAGGGGGATACGCAGTATTTT. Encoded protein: CASSQGGGLQGDTQYF.

The CDR3 here is CSARPTSGGTYEQYF. The DNA for the CDR3 is TGCAGTGCTAGACCCACTAGCGGGGGGACCTACGAGCAGTACTTC. The chain combines TRBV20-1 with TRBJ2-7; 12 nucleotides align to TRBD2. CDR3 length: 15 residues. CDR1 DFQATT and CDR2 SNEGSKA come from the germline V gene (reference sequence). J gave up 2 bases and V 2 bases, and 4 bases lay outside the gene matches.

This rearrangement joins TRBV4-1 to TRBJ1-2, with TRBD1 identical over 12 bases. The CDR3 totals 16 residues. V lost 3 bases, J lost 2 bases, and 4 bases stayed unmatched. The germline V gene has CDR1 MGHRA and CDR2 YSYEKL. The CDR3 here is CASSQGQGARNYGYTF. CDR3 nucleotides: TGCGCCAGCAGCCAGGGACAGGGGGCACGCAACTATGGCTACACCTTC.

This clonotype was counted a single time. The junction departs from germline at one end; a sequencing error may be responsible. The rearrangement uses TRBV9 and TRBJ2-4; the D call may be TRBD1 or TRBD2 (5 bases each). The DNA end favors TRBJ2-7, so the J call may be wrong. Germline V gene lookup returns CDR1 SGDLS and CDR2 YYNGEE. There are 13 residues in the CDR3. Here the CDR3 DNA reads TGTGTCAGCAGTCGGGACGGCGCCTACGAGCAGTACTTC. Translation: CVSSRDGAYEQYF.